A selection of T cell receptor beta chains follows, all from one sample in a study of T cells of healthy individuals. TCRdb reprocessed the 5' RACE reads with MiXCR, giving one entry per CDR3 protein. Of over 95,000 distinct CDR3 sequences listed, 15% to 20% were seen once; the top ten hold 6% to 8%. The origin of the receptors is a human donor in good health. Both conserved end residues are part of each CDR3.

j_call	v_call	cdr3_aa
TRBJ1-1	TRBV5-6	CASSVTGTNTEAFF
TRBJ2-3	TRBV30	CAWSVLAGSGSDTQYF
TRBJ1-6	TRBV6-5	CASRTPRPSGSPLHF
TRBJ1-1	TRBV20-1	CSAREELRGTEAFF
TRBJ1-5	TRBV20-1	CSGGTGNQPQHF
TRBJ1-1	TRBV13	CASSQGDRKNTEAFF
TRBJ2-1	TRBV7-2	CASSLEWGARSYNEQFF
TRBJ1-1	TRBV6-2/TRBV6-3	CASRTTGVNTEAFF
TRBJ2-1	TRBV11-1	CASSPRTRTYNEQFF
TRBJ1-2	TRBV4-3	CASSQNVRINYGYTF
TRBJ2-7	TRBV7-9	CASSLDIYEQYF
TRBJ2-7	TRBV18	CASSQMTGIPYEQYF
TRBJ2-5	TRBV5-1	CASSLEETQYF
TRBJ2-1	TRBV7-2	CASSLATPIYNEQFF
TRBJ2-5	TRBV18	CASSPVKMGETQYF
TRBJ2-1	TRBV2	CASSEEGSYNEQFF
TRBJ1-2	TRBV2	CASSDRGYTF
TRBJ2-3	TRBV7-2	CASSPGLERDTQYF
TRBJ2-5	TRBV9	CASSGGRTVQETQYF
TRBJ1-6	TRBV10-3	CAISEGDSRAYNSPLHF
TRBJ1-5	TRBV12-3/TRBV12-4	CASTLGENQPQHF
TRBJ1-2	TRBV28	CATSRAGAGYTF
TRBJ1-3	TRBV12-3/TRBV12-4	CASRGQGARGNTIYF
TRBJ2-1	TRBV29-1	CSVVRLPDRDSNEQFF
TRBJ2-1	TRBV2	CASREPRATPYNEQFF
TRBJ2-3	TRBV5-5	CASSPPPGQMTDTQYF
TRBJ2-7	TRBV7-8	CASCRISPYYEQYF
TRBJ1-2	TRBV9	CASSVEKGRGYTF
TRBJ1-4	TRBV20-1	CSAWTVSNEKLFF
TRBJ2-7	TRBV29-1	CSGRGRSPTEQYF
TRBJ2-1	TRBV5-6	CASSRPLSNYNEQFF